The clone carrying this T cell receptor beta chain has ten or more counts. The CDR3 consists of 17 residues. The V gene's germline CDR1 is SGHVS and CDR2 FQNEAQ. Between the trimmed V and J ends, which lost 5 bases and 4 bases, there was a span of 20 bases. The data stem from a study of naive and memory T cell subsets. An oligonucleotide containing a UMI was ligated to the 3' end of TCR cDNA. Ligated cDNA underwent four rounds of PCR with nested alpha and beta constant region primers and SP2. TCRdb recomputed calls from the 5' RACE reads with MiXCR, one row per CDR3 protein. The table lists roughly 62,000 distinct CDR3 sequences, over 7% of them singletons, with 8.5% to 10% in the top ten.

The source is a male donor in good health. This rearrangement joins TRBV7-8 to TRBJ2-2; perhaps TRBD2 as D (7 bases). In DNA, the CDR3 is TGTGCCAGCAGCCCCCGGGGGGCACCCCAGAGCACCGGGGAGCTGTTTTTT. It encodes CASSPRGAPQSTGELFF.